The 5 T cell receptor beta chains listed next were all sequenced from one sample in a study of blood T cell repertoires in COVID-19. Clones were read by immunoSEQ multiplex PCR, and TCRdb kept only the in-frame ones, dropping some. The data contain around 340,000 clones, more than 70% of them seen just once; the ten biggest clones take up 3%. Sequenced material: peripheral blood. These receptors were taken from a man aged 30-40 years with active or convalescent COVID-19.

This chain connects TRBV4-3 to TRBJ1-4, with 7 bases aligning to TRBD1. This CDR3 has 17 residues. The junction had 7 bases not matched to a gene; V was cut back by 3 bases and J by 0 bases. Germline V lookup: CDR1 LGHNA, CDR2 YSLEER. In DNA form, the CDR3 reads TGCGCCAGCAGCCACGACGGACAGGAGGCAACTAATGAAAAACTGTTTTTT. Amino acid sequence: CASSHDGQEATNEKLFF.

The V and J genes are TRBV11-3 and TRBJ2-1; possible D gene TRBD1, 6 bases. CDR3 length equals 15 residues. V dropped 4 bases and J dropped 8 bases, with 18 bases sitting between them. CDR1 and CDR2 (germline): SGHNT, YENEEA. The CDR3 nucleotides read TGTGCCAGCAGCTCCGGCGAAGCGACAGGATATGAGCAGTTCTTC. This encodes CASSSGEATGYEQFF.

This chain links TRBV19 with TRBJ2-1; D is unresolved. There are 12 residues in the CDR3. V shed 5 bases and J shed 4 bases, with 6 bases lying between them. Germline V lookup: CDR1 LNHDA, CDR2 SQIVND (reference sequence). For the CDR3, the DNA is TGTGCCAGTAGTTTCCCTTACAATGAGCAGTTCTTC. This codes for CASSFPYNEQFF.

The chain couples TRBV13 to TRBJ2-1, with no clear D. The CDR3 totals 12 residues. Trimming took 6 bases from V and 4 from J, leaving 7 bases between them. Germline values: CDR1 PRHDT, CDR2 FYEKMQ (reference sequence). DNA of the CDR3: TGTGCCAGCAGAGGAGCTTACAATGAGCAGTTCTTC. This gives the protein CASRGAYNEQFF.

Concerning this clone itself: Other DNA variants within this sample encode the same CDR3. This chain links TRBV11-2 with TRBJ2-1; the D gene is possibly TRBD1 (6 bases). The V gene lost 5 bases and the J gene lost 7 bases, with 18 bases spanning the gap. From germline, CDR1 is SGHAT and CDR2 FQNNGV. The CDR3 contains 15 residues. The CDR3 spells CASSAGTGLLNEQFF. The CDR3 DNA sequence: TGTGCCAGCAGCGCCGGTACAGGGCTCCTGAATGAGCAGTTCTTC. The full variable domain, with the rest looked up from reference TRBV11-2 and TRBJ2-1, is EAGVAQSPRYKIIEKRQSVAFWCNPISGHATLYWYQQILGQGPKLLIQFQNNGVVDDSQLPKDRFSAERLKGVDSTLKIQPAKLEDSAVYLCASSAGTGLLNEQFFGPGTRLTVL.